This T cell receptor (beta chain) was captured by sequencing in a study of blood T cell repertoires in COVID-19. Source study methods: Estimates of nucleated cell counts were drawn from the amplification of reference gene primers. Libraries were prepared by immunoSEQ multiplex PCR; TCRdb keeps only in-frame clonotypes and omits some of them. Clonal size and the V and J genes are those of that table, whereas D and trimming came from the DNA. The sample includes approximately 170,000 clones, 85% to 90% of them seen just once. Sequenced: peripheral blood. The clonotype comes from a woman of 80 years or more with COVID-19, enrolled during active disease.

Written as DNA, the CDR3 is TGTGCCAGCAGCTCCCGACAGGGCGTAGCTTTCTTT. Amino acids: CASSSRQGVAFF. The V gene is TRBV7-2, the J gene TRBJ1-1, with TRBD1 matching 7 bases. Germline V CDR1 and CDR2: SGHTA, FQGNSA. The CDR3 runs to 12 residues. J lost 10 bases, V lost 4 bases, and 6 bases had no gene match.